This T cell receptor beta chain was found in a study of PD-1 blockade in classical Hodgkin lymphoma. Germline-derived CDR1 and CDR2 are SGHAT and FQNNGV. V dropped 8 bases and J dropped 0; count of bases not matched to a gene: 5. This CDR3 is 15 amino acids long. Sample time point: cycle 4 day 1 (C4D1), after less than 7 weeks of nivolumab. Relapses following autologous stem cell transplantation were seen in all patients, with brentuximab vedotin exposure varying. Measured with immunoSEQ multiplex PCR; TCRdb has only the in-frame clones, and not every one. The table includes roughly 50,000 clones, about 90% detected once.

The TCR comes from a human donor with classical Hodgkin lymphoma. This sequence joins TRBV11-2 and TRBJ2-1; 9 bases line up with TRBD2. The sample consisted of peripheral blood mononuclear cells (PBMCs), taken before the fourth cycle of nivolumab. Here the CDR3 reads CASQRGVSSYNEQFF. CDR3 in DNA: TGTGCCAGCCAGCGGGGGGTTAGCTCCTACAATGAGCAGTTCTTC.